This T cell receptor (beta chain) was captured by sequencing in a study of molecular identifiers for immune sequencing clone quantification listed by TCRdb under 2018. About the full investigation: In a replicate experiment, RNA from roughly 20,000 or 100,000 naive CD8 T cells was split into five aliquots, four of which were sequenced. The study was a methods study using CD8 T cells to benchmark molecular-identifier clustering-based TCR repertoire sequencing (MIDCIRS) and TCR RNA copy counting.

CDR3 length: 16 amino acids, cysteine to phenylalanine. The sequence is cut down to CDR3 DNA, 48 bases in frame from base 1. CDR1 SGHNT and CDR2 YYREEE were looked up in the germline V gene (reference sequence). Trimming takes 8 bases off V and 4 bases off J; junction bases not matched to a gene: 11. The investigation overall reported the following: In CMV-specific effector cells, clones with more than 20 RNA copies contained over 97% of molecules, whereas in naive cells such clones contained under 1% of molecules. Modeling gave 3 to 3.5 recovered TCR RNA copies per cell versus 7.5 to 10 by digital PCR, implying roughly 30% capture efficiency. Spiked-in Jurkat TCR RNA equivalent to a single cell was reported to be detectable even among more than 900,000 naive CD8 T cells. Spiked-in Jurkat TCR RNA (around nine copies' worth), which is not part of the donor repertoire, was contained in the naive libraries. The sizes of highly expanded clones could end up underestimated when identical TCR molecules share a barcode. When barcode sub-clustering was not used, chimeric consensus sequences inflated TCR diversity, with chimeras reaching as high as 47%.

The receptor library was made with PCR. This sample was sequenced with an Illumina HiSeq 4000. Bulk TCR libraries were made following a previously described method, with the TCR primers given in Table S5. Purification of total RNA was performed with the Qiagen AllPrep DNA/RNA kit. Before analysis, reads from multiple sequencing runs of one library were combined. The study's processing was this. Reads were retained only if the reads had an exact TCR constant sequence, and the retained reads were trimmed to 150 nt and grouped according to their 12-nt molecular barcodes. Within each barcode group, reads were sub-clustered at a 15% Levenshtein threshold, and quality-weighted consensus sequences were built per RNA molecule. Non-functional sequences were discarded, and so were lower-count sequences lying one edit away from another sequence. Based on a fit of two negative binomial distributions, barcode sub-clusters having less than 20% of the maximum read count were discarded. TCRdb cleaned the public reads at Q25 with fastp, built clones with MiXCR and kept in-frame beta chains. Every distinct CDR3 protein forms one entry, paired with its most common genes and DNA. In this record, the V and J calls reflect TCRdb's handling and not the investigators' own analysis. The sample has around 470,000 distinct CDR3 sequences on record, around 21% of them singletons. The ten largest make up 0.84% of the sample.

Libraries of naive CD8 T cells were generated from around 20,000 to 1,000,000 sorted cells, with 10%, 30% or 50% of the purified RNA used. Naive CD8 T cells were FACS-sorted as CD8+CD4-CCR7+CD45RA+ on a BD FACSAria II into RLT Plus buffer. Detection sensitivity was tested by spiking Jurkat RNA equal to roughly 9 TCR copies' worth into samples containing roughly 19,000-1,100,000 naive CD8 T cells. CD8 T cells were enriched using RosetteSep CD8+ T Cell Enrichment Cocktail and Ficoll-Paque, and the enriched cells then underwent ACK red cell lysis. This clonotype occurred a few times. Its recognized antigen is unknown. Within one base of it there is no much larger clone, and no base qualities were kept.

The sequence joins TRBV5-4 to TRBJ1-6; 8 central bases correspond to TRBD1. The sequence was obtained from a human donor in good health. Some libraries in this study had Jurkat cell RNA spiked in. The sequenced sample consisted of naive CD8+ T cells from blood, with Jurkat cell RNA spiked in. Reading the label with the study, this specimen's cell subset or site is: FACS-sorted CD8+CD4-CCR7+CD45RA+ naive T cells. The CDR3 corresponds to CASRVSGTGYNSPLHF. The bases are TGTGCCAGTCGGGTGAGCGGGACAGGATATAATTCACCCCTCCACTTT.